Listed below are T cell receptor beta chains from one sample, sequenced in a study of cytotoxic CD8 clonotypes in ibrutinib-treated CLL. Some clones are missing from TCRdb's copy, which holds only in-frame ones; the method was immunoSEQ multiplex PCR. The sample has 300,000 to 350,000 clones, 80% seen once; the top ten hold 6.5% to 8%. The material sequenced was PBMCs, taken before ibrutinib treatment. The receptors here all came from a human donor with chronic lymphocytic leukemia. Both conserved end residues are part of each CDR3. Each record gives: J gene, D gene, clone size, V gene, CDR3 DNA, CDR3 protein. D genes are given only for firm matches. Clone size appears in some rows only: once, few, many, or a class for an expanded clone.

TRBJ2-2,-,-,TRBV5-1,TGCGCCAGCAGCTTGGGGTCGGGAGTGGGCGGGGAGCTGTTTTTT,CASSLGSGVGGELFF
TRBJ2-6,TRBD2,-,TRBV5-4,TGTGCCAGCAGCTTGGATACCGGGAGGCAACAAGGGACTTTC,CASSLDTGRQQGTF
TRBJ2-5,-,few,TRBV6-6,TGTGCCAGCAGTTACTCGATCGGGGGGCGCGAGACCCAGTACTTC,CASSYSIGGRETQYF
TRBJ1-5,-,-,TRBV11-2,TGTGCCAGCAGCCCACTCCCGGGGGACAATCAGCCCCAGCATTTT,CASSPLPGDNQPQHF
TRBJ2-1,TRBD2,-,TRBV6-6,TGTGCCAGCAGTTACTTAGCGGGAGTGAATGAGCAGTTCTTC,CASSYLAGVNEQFF
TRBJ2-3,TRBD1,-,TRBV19,TGTGCCAGCCACCCTGGGACAGGGGGCACAGATACGCAGTATTTT,CASHPGTGGTDTQYF
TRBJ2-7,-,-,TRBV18,TGTGCCAGCTCATCGCGAGGGTCTCCGGGGGCCTACGAGCAGTACTTC,CASSSRGSPGAYEQYF
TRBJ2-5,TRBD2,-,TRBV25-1,TGTGCCAGCAGTGACCTGGGACTAGCGGGAGGGCGTGAGACCCAGTACTTC,CASSDLGLAGGRETQYF
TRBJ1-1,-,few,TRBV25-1,TGTGCCAGCAGTGACCTCAGGGCGGGGGGCACTGAAGCTTTCTTT,CASSDLRAGGTEAFF
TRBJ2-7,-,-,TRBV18,TGTGCCAGCTCTCGACAGGCTGGATCCTACGAGCAGTACTTC,CASSRQAGSYEQYF
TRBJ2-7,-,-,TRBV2,TGTGCCAGCAGTGCCACAACCGACTACGAGCAGTACTTC,CASSATTDYEQYF
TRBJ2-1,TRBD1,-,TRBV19,TGTGCCAGTAGTCATCAGGGCAGGGGGCCCCACAATGAGCAGTTCTTC,CASSHQGRGPHNEQFF
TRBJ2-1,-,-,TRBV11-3,TGTGCCAGCAGCTTTAGCGGAAATGAGCAGTTCTTC,CASSFSGNEQFF
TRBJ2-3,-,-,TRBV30,TGTGCCTGGAGTGGGTTAGTGAATACGCAGTATTTT,CAWSGLVNTQYF
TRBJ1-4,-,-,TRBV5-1,TGCGCCAGCAGTTCATCTCCCCCGGAAAAACTGTTTTTT,CASSSSPPEKLFF
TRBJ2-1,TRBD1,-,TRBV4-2,TGTGCCAGCAGTCAAATAAGGACAGGGGGCTTCTACAATGAGCAGTTCTTC,CASSQIRTGGFYNEQFF
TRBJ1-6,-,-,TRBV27,TGTGCCAGCAGTTCCCGCCGCCAGGGCCCCTCATCACCCCTCCACTTT,CASSSRRQGPSSPLHF
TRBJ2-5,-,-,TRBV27,TGTGCCAGCAGTCCCTTGGGTATTGGGTATCCCCAAGTGACCCAGTACTTC,CASSPLGIGYPQVTQYF
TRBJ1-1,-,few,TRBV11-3,TGTGCCAGCAGCTTAGGCGTCAGGGGAACTGAAGCTTTCTTT,CASSLGVRGTEAFF
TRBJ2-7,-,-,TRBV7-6,TGTGCCAGCAGCTCACCCCGGTTCGAGCAGTACTTC,CASSSPRFEQYF
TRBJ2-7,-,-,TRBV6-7,TGTGCCAGCAGTTACTCGGGCAGGGGCCACGAGCAGTACTTC,CASSYSGRGHEQYF
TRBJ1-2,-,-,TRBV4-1,TGCGCCAGCAGCCAAGGCTCAGGTTCCTATGGCTACACCTTC,CASSQGSGSYGYTF
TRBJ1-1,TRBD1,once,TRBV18,TGTGCCAGCTCACCAGACAGGGGAGTCACTGAAGCTTTCTTT,CASSPDRGVTEAFF
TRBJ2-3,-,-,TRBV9,TGTGCCAGCAGCGTATTTTCGGGACTCAGCACAGATACGCAGTATTTT,CASSVFSGLSTDTQYF